The next 15 T cell receptor beta chains were all read from a single sample in a study of blood T cells in healthy people across ages. Through a sample-barcoded 5' primer and a J-beta primer mix, a second PCR was run for roughly 7 to 11 cycles. TCRdb passed the 5' RACE reads through MiXCR, listing each CDR3 protein once. The sample yields 600,000 or so distinct CDR3 sequences, around 31% seen once. The specimen was blood. The receptors stem from a woman older than 75 in good health.

Many counts were recorded for this clonotype. J is TRBJ1-1 and V is TRBV7-2, with TRBD1 identical over 10 bases. The junction had 10 bases not matched to a gene; V was cut back by 5 bases and J by 4 bases. Germline values: CDR1 SGHTA, CDR2 FQGNSA. The length of the CDR3 is 16 residues. CDR3 coding DNA: TGTGCCAGCAGCCCGGCCGGGACAGGGGTTCGCACTGAAGCTTTCTTT. Translation gives CASSPAGTGVRTEAFF.

This clonotype was detected many times. The gene calls are TRBV6-5 and TRBJ1-1; no clear D. The germline V gene encodes CDR1 MNHEY and CDR2 SVGAGI. V lost 7 bases, J lost 4 bases, and 19 bases lay in between. The CDR3 consists of 15 residues. CDR3 amino acids: CASTKKPTLSTEAFF. CDR3 in DNA: TGTGCCAGCACCAAGAAGCCCACTCTGAGCACTGAAGCTTTCTTT.

A word on this clonotype: Just one base apart from a much larger clone, this may be a read error. V and J are TRBV29-1 and TRBJ2-5; D is undetermined. The CDR3 extends over 13 amino acids. Germline CDR1 is SQVTM and CDR2 is ANQGSEA. V was cut by 2 bases and J by 11 bases, with 18 bases left in between. Here the CDR3 reads CSVEFGPDNEQYF. CDR3 sequence (DNA): TGCAGCGTTGAATTTGGCCCCGACAATGAGCAGTACTTC.

This clonotype has at least ten counts. The CDR3 spells CASSSPAREQFF. The CDR3 bases are TGTGCCAGCAGTTCCCCGGCTCGAGAGCAGTTCTTC. V and J are TRBV6-6 and TRBJ2-1, with no clear D. Germline lookup yields CDR1 MNHNY and CDR2 SVGAGI (reference sequence). This CDR3 region has 12 residues. Trimming removed 4 bases from V and 10 bases from J, with 11 bases in between.

This clonotype showed up many times. The J gene is TRBJ1-1, the V gene TRBV5-1; D not certain. V shed 1 base and J shed 1 base, with 8 bases lying between them. The CDR3 covers 14 residues. CDR1 is SGHRS, CDR2 YFSETQ, per germline. The CDR3 spells CASSLWSTNTEAFF. The CDR3 DNA sequence: TGCGCCAGCAGCTTGTGGAGCACGAACACTGAAGCTTTCTTT.

This clonotype was picked up many times. The rearrangement uses TRBV20-1 and TRBJ1-1, with unresolved D. V was clipped by 7 bases and J by 0 bases, with 9 bases between them. The germline V gene encodes CDR1 DFQATT and CDR2 SNEGSKA (reference sequence). The CDR3 is 12 residues long. The CDR3, as DNA: TGCAGTGTCCTGGGGATGAACACTGAAGCTTTCTTT. Protein: CSVLGMNTEAFF.

This clonotype appeared a few times. This chain uses TRBV10-3 with TRBJ2-3; perhaps TRBD2 as D (7 bases). V was cut by 4 bases and J by 2 bases, with 13 bases left in between. The length of the CDR3 is 15 residues. Germline CDR1 ENHRY, CDR2 SYGVKD. For the CDR3, the DNA is TGTGCCATCAGTGGAACGGGGGGCTACACAGATACGCAGTATTTT. Residues: CAISGTGGYTDTQYF.

At least ten counts were recorded for this clonotype. V usage is TRBV30 and J usage is TRBJ2-7, with 7 positions matching TRBD2. In germline, CDR1 is GTSNPN, CDR2 SVGIG (reference sequence). The V segment lost 2 bases and the J segment 3 bases; nucleotides outside the gene matches: 4. This CDR3 comprises 13 residues. The CDR3 DNA reads TGTGCCTGGAGTCGAACGGGGGGCTACGAGCAGTACTTC. It specifies CAWSRTGGYEQYF.

V is TRBV30 and J is TRBJ2-1, with TRBD1 as a possible D gene (5 bases). Germline assignment: CDR1 GTSNPN and CDR2 SVGIG (reference sequence). The CDR3 extends over 11 amino acids. V was cut by 3 bases and J by 10 bases, with 10 bases left in between. Here the CDR3 DNA reads TGTGCCTGGAGGTTGGCAGGGGAGCAGTTCTTC. This gives the protein CAWRLAGEQFF.

A remark on this clonotype: With a much larger clone just one base away, this may be a read error. The V call is TRBV9, the J call TRBJ2-3; 9 bases fit TRBD2. Germline loops: CDR1 SGDLS, CDR2 YYNGEE. The CDR3 extends over 16 amino acids. CDR3 nucleotides: TGTGCCAGCAGGGGTCTAGCGGGGAACTCCACAGATATGCAGTATTTT. Translating it yields CASRGLAGNSTDMQYF.

The rearrangement uses TRBV5-1 and TRBJ1-2; 9 nucleotides line up with TRBD1. The CDR3 totals 14 residues. V lost 6 bases, J lost 4 bases, and 7 bases stayed unmatched. Germline V gene data show CDR1 as SGHRS and CDR2 as YFSETQ. For the CDR3, the DNA is TGCGCCAGCACTACAGGGGGCCCGGGCTATGGCTACACCTTC. Translated: CASTTGGPGYGYTF.

This clonotype has a handful of counts. This chain joins TRBV6-6 and TRBJ1-3; D may be TRBD1 (5 bases). V was trimmed by 6 bases and J by 0 bases, leaving 12 bases between them. The CDR3 has 15 residues. The germline CDR1 and CDR2 sequences are MNHNY and SVGAGI (reference sequence). CDR3 sequence reads: CASRIRAASGNTIYF. The CDR3, as DNA: TGTGCCAGCAGAATCAGGGCCGCCTCTGGAAACACCATATATTTT.

With respect to this clonotype: This may arise from a read error, as a much more abundant clone is one base away. CDR3 bases: TGTGCCATCAGGGAAGAGGGCCTCTATGGCTACACCTTC. Its translation: CAIREEGLYGYTF. The V call is TRBV10-3, the J call TRBJ1-2, with D unclear. The V and J ends lost 6 bases and 4 bases respectively, with 12 bases between them. CDR1 ENHRY and CDR2 SYGVKD come from the germline V gene. The CDR3 runs 13 residues.

A few counts support this clonotype. A read error may explain this, as a much larger clone is one base away. The rearrangement uses TRBV5-1 and TRBJ2-1; D gene uncertain. The J call is in doubt because the DNA end fits TRBJ2-7 better. Germline CDR1 is SGHRS and CDR2 is YFSETQ. The CDR3 extends over 15 amino acids. The CDR3 DNA sequence: TGCGCCAGCAGCTTGGTCGAAAGCTCCTACAATGAGCAGTACTTC. Protein sequence: CASSLVESSYNEQYF.

Concerning this clonotype itself: One base away lies a much larger clone, so this may be a sequencing read error. The V gene is TRBV6-1, the J gene TRBJ2-5; tentative D call: TRBD1 (6 bases). Gene TRBJ2-7 matches the end of the DNA better, so the J call may be wrong. Germline loops: CDR1 MNHNS, CDR2 SASEGT. The CDR3 length is 13 residues. The CDR3 coding sequence is TGTGCCAGCAGGATTACAGGGACATACGAGCAGTACTTC. This sequence encodes CASRITGTYEQYF.